This T cell receptor beta chain was retrieved from a study of neurological immune-mediated disorders. General observations from the study: The absence of shared CDR3 amino acid sequences among expanded clones across subjects suggests private repertoires in all groups. The repertoires of 18 of 34 multiple sclerosis patients fell into one related-CDR3 cluster (a possible signature) under phylogenetic grouping.

Documented time point: longitudinal time-point 3. Each TCR transcript was tagged with a 10-nucleotide random UMI during 5'RACE. The output of every sequencing run, over 180 million TCR-beta sequences, came from 15-18 subjects. TCRdb re-analysed the 5' RACE reads in MiXCR, keeping a single row per CDR3 protein. The sample lists under 100,000 distinct CDR3 sequences; around 4% were seen once. CDR3 length: 16 amino acids. The V gene lost 3 bases and the J gene lost 8 bases, with 19 bases spanning the gap. Germline V gene sequence: CDR1 SEHNR, CDR2 FQNEAQ (reference sequence). This clonotype was counted many times. Its antigen is not identified.

V gene TRBV7-9 combines with J gene TRBJ1-4; D gene ambiguous. The TCR originated in an older woman with multiple sclerosis. Source material: PBMCs. The CDR3 coding sequence is TGTGCCAGCAGCTTTAGGTTGGGCAGCTCGGACGAAAAACTGTTTTTT. Translating it yields CASSFRLGSSDEKLFF.